The T cell receptor beta chain under discussion was sequenced for a study of early T cells in non-severe SARS-CoV-2 infection. About the research overall: With bulk RNA from unsorted whole blood as input, sequencing yielded unpaired chains.

Germline V gene lookup returns CDR1 GTSNPN and CDR2 SVGIG (reference sequence). After removal of 6 bases from V and 1 base from J, the junction contained 3 bases not matched to a gene. CDR3 length: 13 residues. About this clonotype: Its cognate antigen is unknown.

Attachment of unique molecular identifiers was made to individual cDNA molecules. TCRdb reprocessed the 5' RACE reads with MiXCR, giving one entry per CDR3 protein. Among 100,000 to 120,000 distinct CDR3 sequences listed, 12% were seen once. Study results and caveats: Matches to VDJdb favored anti-spike CD8 responses and missed private and CD4 specificities.

The chain carries TRBV30 and TRBJ2-3; 8 positions agree with TRBD2. This TCR derives from an adult who was a healthcare worker with PCR-confirmed SARS-CoV-2 infection or an uninfected control (not recorded which). Material: whole blood. The CDR3 reads CACLAGRTDTQYF. CDR3 coding DNA: TGTGCCTGTTTAGCGGGGCGCACAGATACGCAGTATTTT.